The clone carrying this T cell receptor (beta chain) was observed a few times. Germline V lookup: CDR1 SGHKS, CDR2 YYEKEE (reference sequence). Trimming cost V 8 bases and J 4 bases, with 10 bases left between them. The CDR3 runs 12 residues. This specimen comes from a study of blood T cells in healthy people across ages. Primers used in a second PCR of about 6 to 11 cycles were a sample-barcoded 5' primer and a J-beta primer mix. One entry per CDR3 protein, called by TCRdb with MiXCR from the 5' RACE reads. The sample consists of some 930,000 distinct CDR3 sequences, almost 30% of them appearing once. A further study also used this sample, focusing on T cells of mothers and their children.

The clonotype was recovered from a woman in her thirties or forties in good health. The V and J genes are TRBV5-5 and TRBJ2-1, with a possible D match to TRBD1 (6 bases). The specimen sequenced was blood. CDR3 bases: TGTGCCAGTACAGGGTTTTACAATGAGCAGTTCTTC. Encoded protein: CASTGFYNEQFF.